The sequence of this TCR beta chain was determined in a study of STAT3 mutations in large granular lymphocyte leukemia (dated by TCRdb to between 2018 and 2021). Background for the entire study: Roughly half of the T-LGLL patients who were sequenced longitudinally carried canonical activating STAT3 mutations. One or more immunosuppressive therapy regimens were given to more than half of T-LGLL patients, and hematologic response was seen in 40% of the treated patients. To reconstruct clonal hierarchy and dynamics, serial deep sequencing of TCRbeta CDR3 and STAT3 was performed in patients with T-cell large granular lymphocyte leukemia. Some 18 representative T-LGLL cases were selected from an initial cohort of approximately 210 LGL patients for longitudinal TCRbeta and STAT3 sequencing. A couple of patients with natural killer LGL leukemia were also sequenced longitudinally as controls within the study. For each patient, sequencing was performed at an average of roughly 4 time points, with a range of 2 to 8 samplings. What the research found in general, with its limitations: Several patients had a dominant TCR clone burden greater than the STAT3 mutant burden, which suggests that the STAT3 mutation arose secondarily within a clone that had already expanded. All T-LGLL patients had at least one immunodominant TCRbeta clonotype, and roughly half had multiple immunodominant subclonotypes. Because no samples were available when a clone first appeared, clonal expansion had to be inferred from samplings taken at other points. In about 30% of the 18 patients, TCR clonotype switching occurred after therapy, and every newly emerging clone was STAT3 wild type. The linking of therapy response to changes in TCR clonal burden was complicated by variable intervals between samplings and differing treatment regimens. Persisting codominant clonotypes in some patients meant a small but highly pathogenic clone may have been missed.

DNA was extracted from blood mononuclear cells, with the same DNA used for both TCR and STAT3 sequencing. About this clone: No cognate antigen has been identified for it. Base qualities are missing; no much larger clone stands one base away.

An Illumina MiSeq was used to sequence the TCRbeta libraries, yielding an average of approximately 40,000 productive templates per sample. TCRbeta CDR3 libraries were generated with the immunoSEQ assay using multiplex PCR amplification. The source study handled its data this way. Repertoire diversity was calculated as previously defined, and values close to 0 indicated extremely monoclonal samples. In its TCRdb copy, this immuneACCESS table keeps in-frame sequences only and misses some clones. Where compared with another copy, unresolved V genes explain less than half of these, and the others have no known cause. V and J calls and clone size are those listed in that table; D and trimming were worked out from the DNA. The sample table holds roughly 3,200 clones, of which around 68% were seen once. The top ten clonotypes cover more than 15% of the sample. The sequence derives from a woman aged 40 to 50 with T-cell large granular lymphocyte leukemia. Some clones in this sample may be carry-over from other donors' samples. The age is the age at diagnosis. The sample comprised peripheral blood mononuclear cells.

DNA sequence: TGTGCCAGCAGCCCCCAAGGGGGCTCTAACTATGGCTACACCTTC. This codes for CASSPQGGSNYGYTF. The chain employs TRBV7-9 and TRBJ1-2; TRBD1 matches 7 bases in the middle. Looking up the germline V gene (reference sequence) yields CDR1 SEHNR and CDR2 FQNEAQ. The CDR3 numbers 15 residues from cysteine through phenylalanine. Just CDR3 DNA is preserved here, 45 bases in frame from base 1. V is pruned by 5 bases and J by 0 bases, leaving 6 bases of the junction without a gene match.